The 2 T cell receptor beta chains presented below share a single source sample, sequenced in a study of blood T cell repertoires in COVID-19 (dated by TCRdb to the early 2020s). The library was generated by the immunoSEQ multiplex PCR assay. What TCRdb holds here is the immuneACCESS table cut down to in-frame rearrangements. Part of the clones is not present; checked against another copy, under half of the missing clones reflect an unresolved V gene, and the others are unexplained. This sample is represented by 150,000 to 200,000 clones; roughly 86% of them were singletons. Around 3.5% of the sample lies in the top ten. Sequenced: peripheral blood. The receptor set was obtained from a man between 65 and 85 years old with acute or convalescent COVID-19.

As regards this clone: A read error may account for a junction end that differs from germline. This sequence joins TRBV6-1 and TRBJ2-5; 8 bases map to TRBD2. Germline V gene sequence: CDR1 MNHNS, CDR2 SASEGT. The CDR3 is 15 amino acids. For the CDR3, the DNA is TGTGCCAGCAGTCAAGCGGGGGCCCCCCAAGAGACCCAGTACTTC. Its translation: CASSQAGAPQETQYF.

The V gene is TRBV3-1 (or the pseudogene TRBV3-2), the J gene TRBJ1-2; D is ambiguous. The V and J ends lost 1 base and 5 bases respectively, with 5 bases between them. This CDR3 spans 12 amino acids. CDR1 LGHDT and CDR2 YNNKEL come from the germline V gene (reference sequence). CDR3 sequence: CASSQASYGYTF. CDR3 coding DNA: TGTGCCAGCAGCCAAGCCAGTTATGGCTACACCTTC.